The source of this T cell receptor beta chain is a study of T cells in Graves' hyperthyroidism and ophthalmopathy. General study points: The model forecast ophthalmopathy, anticipating it by a median approximately 6 months before onset. Most thyroid clonotypes that were expanded above 0.001 also turned up in blood. Through a model of 13 V-J features, ophthalmopathy was separated from stable hyperthyroidism.

TCR beta CDR3 regions were amplified from RNA transcripts. The HTBI primer set drove a first-round RT-PCR of the TCR CDR3. TCRdb independently ran MiXCR on the multiplex PCR reads; one entry per CDR3 protein. Here the sample spans more than 500,000 distinct CDR3 sequences, about 15% being singletons. Germline V gene lookup returns CDR1 MDHEN and CDR2 SYDVKM. Unmatched junction bases numbered 9, after V lost 3 bases and J lost 2 bases. The CDR3 totals 16 residues. In this sample, this clonotype turned up many times. Its specificity is unknown. Uncontrolled infection, other autoimmune disease, pregnancy or lactation led to exclusion.

The receptor was derived from a middle-aged woman with Graves' ophthalmopathy. The chain combines TRBV28 with TRBJ2-7, with 8 bases that match TRBD2. Source material: blood. CDR3 DNA sequence: TGTGCCAGCAGTTTCTTCACTAGCGGAAACACCTACGAGCAGTACTTC. Protein product: CASSFFTSGNTYEQYF.